These T cell receptor beta chains were read from a single sample in a study of blood T cell repertoires in COVID-19. TCRdb's copy holds only in-frame clones and misses some; the assay was immunoSEQ multiplex PCR. The sample includes roughly 230,000 clones, nearly 95% of them seen just once. The sample taken for sequencing was peripheral blood. These receptors originate from a man under 40 with COVID-19, enrolled during active disease. The CDR3 runs from the conserved cysteine through the conserved F or W. A D gene is named only where the DNA matches it firmly. A row's size may be missing; if present it is once, few, many or a size class.

length	V	D	J	size	CDR3	DNA
14	TRBV3-1/TRBV3-2	TRBD2	TRBJ2-1	once	CASSQEGGWNEQFF	TGTGCCAGCAGCCAAGAGGGGGGGTGGAATGAGCAGTTCTTC
13	TRBV10-1	NA	TRBJ1-5	few	CASSEWALGPQHF	TGCGCCAGCAGTGAGTGGGCTCTTGGGCCCCAGCATTTT
12	TRBV5-6	NA	TRBJ2-7	NA	CASSLIAYEQYF	TGTGCCAGCAGCTTGATAGCCTACGAGCAGTACTTC
13	TRBV10-3	NA	TRBJ2-1	NA	CAIRERQNNEQFF	TGTGCCATCAGGGAGAGACAGAACAATGAGCAGTTCTTC
12	TRBV6-5	NA	TRBJ1-5	once	CASRAGRQPQHF	TGTGCCAGCAGGGCAGGGCGCCAGCCCCAGCATTTT
15	TRBV2	TRBD1	TRBJ2-7	NA	CASTVRTGLTYEQYF	TGTGCCAGCACCGTTCGGACAGGGTTAACCTACGAGCAGTACTTC
15	TRBV21-1	NA	TRBJ2-2	NA	CASRFRDIGSGELFF	TGTGCCAGCAGGTTCCGGGACATCGGCTCCGGGGAGCTGTTTTTT
14	TRBV4-1	NA	TRBJ2-4	NA	CASSQGAWESIQYF	TGCGCCAGCAGCCAGGGAGCATGGGAAAGCATTCAGTACTTC
18	TRBV6-1	TRBD2	TRBJ2-3	once	CASSEPPQRAGARYTQYF	TGTGCCAGCAGTGAACCCCCCCAAAGAGCGGGGGCCCGATATACGCAGTATTTT
14	TRBV5-6	TRBD1	TRBJ1-5	NA	CASSLARGRQPQHF	TGTGCCAGCAGCTTGGCCAGGGGGCGGCAGCCCCAGCATTTT
15	TRBV5-6	NA	TRBJ1-3	NA	CASSYGLPSGNTIYF	TGTGCCAGCAGCTACGGTCTGCCGTCTGGAAACACCATATATTTT
17	TRBV19	NA	TRBJ1-3	NA	CASSIYRELVSGNTIYF	TGTGCCAGTAGTATCTACAGGGAACTCGTCTCTGGAAACACCATATATTTT
13	TRBV5-5	TRBD1	TRBJ1-1	NA	CASSLAPQGAAFF	TGTGCCAGCAGCTTGGCCCCTCAGGGGGCCGCTTTCTTT
14	TRBV10-1	TRBD2	TRBJ2-7	NA	CASSPGGAGGKKYF	TGCGCCAGCAGCCCCGGGGGAGCGGGGGGGAAGAAGTACTTC
15	TRBV7-9	TRBD1	TRBJ1-1	once	CASSFGQGVVTEAFF	TGTGCCAGCAGCTTCGGACAGGGAGTGGTCACTGAAGCTTTCTTT
15	TRBV10-1	NA	TRBJ2-1	NA	CASSEQGREANEQFF	TGCGCCAGCAGTGAGCAGGGGAGGGAGGCCAATGAGCAGTTCTTC
12	TRBV3-1/TRBV3-2	NA	TRBJ2-7	NA	CASSHDTYEQYF	TGTGCCAGCAGCCATGACACCTACGAGCAGTACTTC
15	TRBV5-5	NA	TRBJ1-6	NA	CASSPTRGPNSPLHF	TGTGCCAGCAGCCCCACCAGGGGTCCAAATTCACCCCTCCACTTT
15	TRBV2	NA	TRBJ1-6	NA	CASAKDSSYNSPLHF	TGTGCCAGCGCTAAGGACAGCTCCTATAATTCACCCCTCCACTTT
17	TRBV3-1/TRBV3-2	TRBD1	TRBJ2-3	NA	CASSTAAGTGSTDTQYF	TGTGCCAGCAGCACCGCCGCCGGGACAGGGAGCACAGATACGCAGTATTTT
11	TRBV20-1	NA	TRBJ1-5	few	CSATGEQPQHF	TGCAGTGCAACAGGTGAGCAGCCCCAGCATTTT
15	TRBV27	NA	TRBJ1-5	once	CASKAAAGVNQPQHF	TGTGCCAGCAAGGCAGCTGCGGGGGTTAATCAGCCCCAGCATTTT
14	TRBV9	TRBD1	TRBJ1-4	few	CASSAQPDRGELFF	TGTGCCAGCAGCGCCCAGCCAGACAGGGGGGAACTGTTTTTT